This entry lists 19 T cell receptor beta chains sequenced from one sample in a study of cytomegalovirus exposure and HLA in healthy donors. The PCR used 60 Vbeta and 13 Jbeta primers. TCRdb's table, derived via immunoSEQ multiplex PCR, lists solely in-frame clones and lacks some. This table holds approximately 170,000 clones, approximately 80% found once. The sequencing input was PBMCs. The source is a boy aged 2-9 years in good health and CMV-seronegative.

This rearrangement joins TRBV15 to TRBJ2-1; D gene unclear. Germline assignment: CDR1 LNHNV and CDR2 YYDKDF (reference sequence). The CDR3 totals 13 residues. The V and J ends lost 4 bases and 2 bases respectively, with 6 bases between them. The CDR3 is CATSKQTYNEQFF. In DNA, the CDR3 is TGTGCCACCAGCAAACAAACCTACAATGAGCAGTTCTTC.

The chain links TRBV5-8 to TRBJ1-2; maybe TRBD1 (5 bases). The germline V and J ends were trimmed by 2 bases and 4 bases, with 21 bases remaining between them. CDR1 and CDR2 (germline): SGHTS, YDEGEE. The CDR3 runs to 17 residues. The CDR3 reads CASSFRSHLTGGYGYTF. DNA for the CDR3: TGTGCCAGCAGCTTCCGTTCCCACCTCACGGGGGGCTATGGCTACACCTTC. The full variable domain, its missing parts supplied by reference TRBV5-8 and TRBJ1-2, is EAGVTQSPTHLIKTRGQQATLRCSPISGHTSVYWYQQALGLGLQFLLWYDEGEERNRGNFPPRFSGRQFPNYSSELNVNALELEDSALYLCASSFRSHLTGGYGYTFGSGTRLTVV.

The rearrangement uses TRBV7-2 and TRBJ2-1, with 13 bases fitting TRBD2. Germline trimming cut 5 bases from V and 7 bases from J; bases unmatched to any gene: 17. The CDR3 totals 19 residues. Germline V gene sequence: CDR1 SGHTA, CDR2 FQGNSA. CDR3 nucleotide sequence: TGTGCCAGCAGCGTAGGACTAGCGGGAGTTATCCGGGCGGGTAATGAGCAGTTCTTC. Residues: CASSVGLAGVIRAGNEQFF.

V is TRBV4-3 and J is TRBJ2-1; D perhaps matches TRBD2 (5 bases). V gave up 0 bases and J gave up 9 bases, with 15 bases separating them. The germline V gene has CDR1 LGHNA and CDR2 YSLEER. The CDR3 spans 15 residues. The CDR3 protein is CASSQDRMTKSEQFF. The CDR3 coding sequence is TGCGCCAGCAGCCAAGACCGAATGACTAAGTCTGAGCAGTTCTTC.

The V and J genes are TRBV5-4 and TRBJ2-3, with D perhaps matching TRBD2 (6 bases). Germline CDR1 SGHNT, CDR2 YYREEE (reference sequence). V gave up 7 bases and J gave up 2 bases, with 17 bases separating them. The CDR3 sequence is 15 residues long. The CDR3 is CASSPRGGNTDTQYF. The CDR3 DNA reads TGTGCCAGCTCCCCTCGTGGCGGGAACACAGATACGCAGTATTTT.

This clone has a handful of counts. The CDR3 nucleotides read TGCGCCAGCAGCCAAGACGGGGAGACTGAAGCTTTCTTT. This gives the protein CASSQDGETEAFF. The chain uses TRBV4-1 and TRBJ1-1; D is undetermined. V lost 0 bases and J lost 5, with 7 bases in between. CDR3 length: 13 residues. CDR1 and CDR2 (germline): MGHRA, YSYEKL.

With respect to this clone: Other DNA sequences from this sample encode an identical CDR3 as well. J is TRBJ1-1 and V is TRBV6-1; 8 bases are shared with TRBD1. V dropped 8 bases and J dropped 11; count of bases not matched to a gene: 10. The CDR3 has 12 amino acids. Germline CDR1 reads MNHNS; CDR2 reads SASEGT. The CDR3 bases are TGTGCCAGCCGACAGGGGAGTGGTGAGGCTTTCTTT. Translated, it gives CASRQGSGEAFF.

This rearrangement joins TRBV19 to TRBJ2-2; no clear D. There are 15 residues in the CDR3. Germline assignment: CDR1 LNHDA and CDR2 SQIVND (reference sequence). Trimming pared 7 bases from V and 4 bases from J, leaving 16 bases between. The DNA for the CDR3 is TGTGCCAGTACCCAAGGTGACACCTTCACCGGGGAGCTGTTTTTT. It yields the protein CASTQGDTFTGELFF.

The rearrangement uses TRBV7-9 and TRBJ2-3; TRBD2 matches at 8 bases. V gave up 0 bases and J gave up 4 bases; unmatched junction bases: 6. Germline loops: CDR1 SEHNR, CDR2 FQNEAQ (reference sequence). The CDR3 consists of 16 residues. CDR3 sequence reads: CASSLAGTSLADTQYF. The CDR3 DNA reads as TGTGCCAGCAGCTTAGCCGGGACTAGTCTTGCAGATACGCAGTATTTT.

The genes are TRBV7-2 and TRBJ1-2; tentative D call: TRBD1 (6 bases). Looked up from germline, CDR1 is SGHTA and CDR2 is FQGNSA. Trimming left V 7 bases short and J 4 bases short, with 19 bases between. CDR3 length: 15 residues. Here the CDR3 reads CASNYPGSGVYGYTF. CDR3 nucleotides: TGTGCCAGCAACTACCCGGGCTCAGGGGTCTATGGCTACACCTTC. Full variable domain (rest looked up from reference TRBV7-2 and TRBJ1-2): GAGVSQSPSNKVTEKGKDVELRCDPISGHTALYWYRQSLGQGLEFLIYFQGNSAPDKSGLPSDRFSAERTGGSVSTLTIQRTQQEDSAVYLCASNYPGSGVYGYTFGSGTRLTVV.

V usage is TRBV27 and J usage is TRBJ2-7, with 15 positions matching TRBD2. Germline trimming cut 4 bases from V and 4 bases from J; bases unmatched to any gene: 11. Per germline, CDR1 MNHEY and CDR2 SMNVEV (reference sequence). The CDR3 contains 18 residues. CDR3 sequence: CASSSRGRTSGREYEQYF. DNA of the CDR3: TGTGCCAGCAGTTCTCGAGGGCGGACTAGCGGGAGGGAATACGAGCAGTACTTC.

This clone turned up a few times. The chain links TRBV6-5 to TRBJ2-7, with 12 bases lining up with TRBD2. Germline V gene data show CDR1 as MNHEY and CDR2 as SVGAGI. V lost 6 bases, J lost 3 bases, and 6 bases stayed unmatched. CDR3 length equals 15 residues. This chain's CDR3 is CASRRLAGDSYEQYF. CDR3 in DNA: TGTGCCAGCAGGAGACTAGCGGGAGATAGCTACGAGCAGTACTTC.

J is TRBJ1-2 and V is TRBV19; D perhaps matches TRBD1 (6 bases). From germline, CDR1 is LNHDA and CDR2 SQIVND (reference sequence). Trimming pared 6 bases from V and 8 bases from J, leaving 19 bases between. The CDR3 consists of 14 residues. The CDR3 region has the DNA TGTGCCAGTAGCCGCCCCGGGACCCAGGGGGGCTACACCTTC. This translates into CASSRPGTQGGYTF.

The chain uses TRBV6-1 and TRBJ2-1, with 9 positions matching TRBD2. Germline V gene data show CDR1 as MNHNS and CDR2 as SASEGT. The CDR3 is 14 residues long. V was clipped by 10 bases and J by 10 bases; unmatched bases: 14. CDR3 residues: CATRIAGERREQFF. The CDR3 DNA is TGTGCCACCCGCATAGCGGGAGAGAGGAGGGAGCAGTTCTTC.

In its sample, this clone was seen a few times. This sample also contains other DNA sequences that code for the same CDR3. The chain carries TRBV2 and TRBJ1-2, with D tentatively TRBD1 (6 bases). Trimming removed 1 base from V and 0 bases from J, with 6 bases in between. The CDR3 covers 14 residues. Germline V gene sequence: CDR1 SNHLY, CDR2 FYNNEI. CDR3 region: CASSEGTANYGYTF. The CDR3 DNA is TGTGCCAGCAGTGAAGGGACAGCTAACTATGGCTACACCTTC. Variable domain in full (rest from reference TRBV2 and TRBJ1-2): EPEVTQTPSHQVTQMGQEVILRCVPISNHLYFYWYRQILGQKVEFLVSFYNNEISEKSEIFDDQFSVERPDGSNFTLKIRSTKLEDSAMYFCASSEGTANYGYTFGSGTRLTVV.

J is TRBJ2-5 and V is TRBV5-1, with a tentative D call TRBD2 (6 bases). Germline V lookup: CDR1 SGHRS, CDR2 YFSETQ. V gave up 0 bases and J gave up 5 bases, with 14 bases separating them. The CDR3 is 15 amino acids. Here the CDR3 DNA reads TGCGCCAGCAGCTTGGCTGGGGGGAACGATGAGACCCAGTACTTC. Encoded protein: CASSLAGGNDETQYF.

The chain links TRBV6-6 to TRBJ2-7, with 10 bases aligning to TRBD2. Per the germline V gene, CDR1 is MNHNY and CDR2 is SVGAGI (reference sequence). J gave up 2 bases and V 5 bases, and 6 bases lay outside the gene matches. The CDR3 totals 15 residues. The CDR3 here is CASSPSGRAAYEQYF. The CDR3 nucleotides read TGTGCCAGCAGTCCAAGCGGGAGGGCGGCCTACGAGCAGTACTTC.

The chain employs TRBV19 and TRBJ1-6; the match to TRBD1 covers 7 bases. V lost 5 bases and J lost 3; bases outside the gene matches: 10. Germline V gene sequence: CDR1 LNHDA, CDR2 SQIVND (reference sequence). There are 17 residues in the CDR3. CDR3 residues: CASSAIRTGGYNSPLHF. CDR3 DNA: TGTGCCAGTAGTGCCATACGGACAGGCGGCTATAATTCACCCCTCCACTTT.

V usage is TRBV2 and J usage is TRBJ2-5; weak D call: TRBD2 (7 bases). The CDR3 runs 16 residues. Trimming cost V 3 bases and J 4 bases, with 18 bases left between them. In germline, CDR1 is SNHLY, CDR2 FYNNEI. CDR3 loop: CASSDILGGARETQYF. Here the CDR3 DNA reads TGTGCCAGCAGTGATATCTTAGGGGGGGCCAGAGAGACCCAGTACTTC.